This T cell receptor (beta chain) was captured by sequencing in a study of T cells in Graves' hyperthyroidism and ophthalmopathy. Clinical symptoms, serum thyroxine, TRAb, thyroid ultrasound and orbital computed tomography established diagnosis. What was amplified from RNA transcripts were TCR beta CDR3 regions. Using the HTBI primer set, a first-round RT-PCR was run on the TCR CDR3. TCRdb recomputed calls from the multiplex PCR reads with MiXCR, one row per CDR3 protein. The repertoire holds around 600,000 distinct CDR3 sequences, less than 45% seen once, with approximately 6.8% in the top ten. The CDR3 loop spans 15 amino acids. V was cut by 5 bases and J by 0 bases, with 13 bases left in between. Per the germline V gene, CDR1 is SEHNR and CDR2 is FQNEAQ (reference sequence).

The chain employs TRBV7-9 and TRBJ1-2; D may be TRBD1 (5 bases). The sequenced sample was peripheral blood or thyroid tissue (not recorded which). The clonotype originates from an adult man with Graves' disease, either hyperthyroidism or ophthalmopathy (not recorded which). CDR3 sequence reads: CASSPLAGSNYGYTF. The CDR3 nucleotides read TGTGCCAGCAGCCCCCTTGCAGGGTCTAACTATGGCTACACCTTC.